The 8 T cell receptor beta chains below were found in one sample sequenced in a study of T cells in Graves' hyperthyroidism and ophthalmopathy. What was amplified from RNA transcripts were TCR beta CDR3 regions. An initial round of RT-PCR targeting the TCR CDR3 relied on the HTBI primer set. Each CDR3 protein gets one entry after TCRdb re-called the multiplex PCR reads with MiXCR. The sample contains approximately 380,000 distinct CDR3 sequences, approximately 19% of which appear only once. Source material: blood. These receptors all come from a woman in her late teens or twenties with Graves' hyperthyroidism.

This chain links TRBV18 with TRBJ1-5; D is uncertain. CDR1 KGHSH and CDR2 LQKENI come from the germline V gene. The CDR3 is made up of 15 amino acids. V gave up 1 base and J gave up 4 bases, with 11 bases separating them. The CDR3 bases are TGTGCCAGCTCACCACTTCACAGCCGAAATCAGCCCCAGCATTTT. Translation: CASSPLHSRNQPQHF.

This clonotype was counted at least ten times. CDR3: CASALNWGPNEQYF. CDR3 DNA sequence: TGTGCCAGCGCCCTCAATTGGGGCCCCAACGAGCAGTACTTC. The rearrangement joins TRBV27 to TRBJ2-7; the D gene is possibly TRBD1 (5 bases). Deletions cut 8 bases from V and 5 bases from J, with 19 bases between. Germline CDR1 MNHEY, CDR2 SMNVEV (reference sequence). There are 14 residues in the CDR3.

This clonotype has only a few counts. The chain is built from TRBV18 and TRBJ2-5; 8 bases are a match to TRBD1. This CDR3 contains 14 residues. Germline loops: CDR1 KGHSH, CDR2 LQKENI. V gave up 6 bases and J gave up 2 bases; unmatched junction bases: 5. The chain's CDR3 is CASSLRQGQETQYF. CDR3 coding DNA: TGTGCCAGCTCTCTTAGACAGGGGCAAGAGACCCAGTACTTC.

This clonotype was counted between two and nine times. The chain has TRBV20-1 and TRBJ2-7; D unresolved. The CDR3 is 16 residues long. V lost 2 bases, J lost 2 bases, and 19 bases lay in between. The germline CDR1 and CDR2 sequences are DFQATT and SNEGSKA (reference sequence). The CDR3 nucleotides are TGCAGTGCTAGAAGCTATCGGTCGCAAGCCCCCTACGAGCAGTACTTC. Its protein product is CSARSYRSQAPYEQYF.

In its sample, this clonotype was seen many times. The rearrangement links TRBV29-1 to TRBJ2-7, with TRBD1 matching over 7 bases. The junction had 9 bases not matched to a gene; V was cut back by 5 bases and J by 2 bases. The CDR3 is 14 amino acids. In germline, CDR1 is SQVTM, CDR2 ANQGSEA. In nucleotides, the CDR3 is TGCAGCGTTAGACAAAACGGACAGGCCTACGAGCAGTACTTC. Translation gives CSVRQNGQAYEQYF.

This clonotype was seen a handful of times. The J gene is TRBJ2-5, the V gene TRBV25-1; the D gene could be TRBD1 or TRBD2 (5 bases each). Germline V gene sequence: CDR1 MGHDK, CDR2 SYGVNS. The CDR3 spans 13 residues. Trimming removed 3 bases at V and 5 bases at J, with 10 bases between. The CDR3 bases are TGTGCCAGCAGTGACGGGGCAATTGAGACCCAGTACTTC. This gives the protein CASSDGAIETQYF.

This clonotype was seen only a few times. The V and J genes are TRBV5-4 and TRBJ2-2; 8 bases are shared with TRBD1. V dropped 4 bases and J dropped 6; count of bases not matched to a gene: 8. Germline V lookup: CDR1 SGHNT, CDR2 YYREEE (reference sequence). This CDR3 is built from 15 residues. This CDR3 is CASSRWTGLAGELFF. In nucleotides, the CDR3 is TGTGCCAGCAGCCGATGGACAGGGCTTGCCGGGGAGCTGTTTTTT.

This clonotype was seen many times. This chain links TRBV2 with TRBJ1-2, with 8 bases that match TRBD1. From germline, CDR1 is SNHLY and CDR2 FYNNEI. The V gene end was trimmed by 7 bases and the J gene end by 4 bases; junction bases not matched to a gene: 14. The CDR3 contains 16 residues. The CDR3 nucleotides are TGTGCCAGCATACCCCCCGGACAGGGCACGAGCTATGGCTACACCTTC. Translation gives CASIPPGQGTSYGYTF.